These 25 T cell receptor beta chains came from one sample sequenced in a study of control samples from healthy donors and cancer patients. Sequenced by immunoSEQ multiplex PCR; TCRdb stores in-frame clones only, minus some. The data show some 130,000 clones, around nine tenths seen once. The specimen sequenced was blood. These receptors were taken from a man aged 35-49 years in good health.

This clone was picked up one time. V is TRBV2 and J is TRBJ2-4; 11 bases align to TRBD1. V shed 7 bases and J 6 bases; nucleotides not matched to a gene: 17. Germline V gene sequence: CDR1 SNHLY, CDR2 FYNNEI. The CDR3 extends over 18 amino acids. The CDR3 bases are TGTGCCAGCACCCTGGACAGGGGGCGTCGGTTTTTGGGAAACATTCAGTACTTC. This sequence encodes CASTLDRGRRFLGNIQYF. The full variable domain, its missing parts supplied by reference TRBV2 and TRBJ2-4, is EPEVTQTPSHQVTQMGQEVILRCVPISNHLYFYWYRQILGQKVEFLVSFYNNEISEKSEIFDDQFSVERPDGSNFTLKIRSTKLEDSAMYFCASTLDRGRRFLGNIQYFGAGTRLSVL.

This chain connects TRBV7-9 to TRBJ2-7; the match to TRBD1 covers 10 bases. Per germline, CDR1 SEHNR and CDR2 FQNEAQ (reference sequence). This CDR3 region has 15 residues. V was clipped by 4 bases and J by 4 bases; unmatched bases: 7. For the CDR3, the DNA is TGTGCCAGCAGCTCCCCCGGGACAGGGGCGTACGAGCAGTACTTC. Residues: CASSSPGTGAYEQYF.

The genes are TRBV9 and TRBJ1-4; TRBD1 matches 8 bases. Germline CDR1 SGDLS, CDR2 YYNGEE. Trimming removed 4 bases from V and 3 bases from J; junction bases left unmatched: 2. The CDR3 contains 14 residues. CDR3 residues: CASSPQGANEKLFF. CDR3 DNA: TGTGCCAGCAGCCCACAGGGGGCTAATGAAAAACTGTTTTTT.

This clone was counted a single time. The rearrangement uses TRBV5-1 and TRBJ1-1; D is uncertain. This CDR3 comprises 14 residues. Germline CDR1 reads SGHRS; CDR2 reads YFSETQ. The V gene lost 0 bases and the J gene lost 0 bases, with 6 bases spanning the gap. The CDR3 coding sequence is TGCGCCAGCAGCTTGGCGTACGTGAACACTGAAGCTTTCTTT. It is translated as CASSLAYVNTEAFF.

This clone occurred once. This chain uses TRBV30 with TRBJ1-1; possibly TRBD1 for D (5 bases). Germline CDR1 and CDR2: GTSNPN and SVGIG (reference sequence). V dropped 4 bases and J dropped 5 bases, with 8 bases sitting between them. The CDR3 is made up of 11 amino acids. In nucleotides, the CDR3 is TGTGCCTGGAATCGGGGGACTGAAGCTTTCTTT. It codes for CAWNRGTEAFF.

CDR3 amino acids: CASGEDSRPTDTQYF. DNA for the CDR3: TGTGCCAGCGGGGAGGACAGCCGGCCAACAGATACGCAGTATTTT. V is TRBV2 and J is TRBJ2-3, with D perhaps matching TRBD1 or TRBD2 (6 bases each). This CDR3 has 15 residues. V gave up 8 bases and J gave up 3 bases, with 18 bases separating them. Germline CDR1 and CDR2: SNHLY and FYNNEI.

This chain joins TRBV6-5 and TRBJ2-7, with 9 bases aligning to TRBD2. With 7 bases clipped from V and 5 bases from J, the junction kept 6 bases outside the gene matches. This CDR3 has 13 residues. Germline values: CDR1 MNHEY, CDR2 SVGAGI. The CDR3 DNA follows: TGTGCCAGCACTCAGGGCGGGGGGGACGAGCAGTACTTC. Its protein product is CASTQGGGDEQYF.

The V gene is TRBV6-5, the J gene TRBJ2-2, with 10 bases aligning to TRBD1. This CDR3 contains 14 residues. V lost 5 bases, J lost 7 bases, and 4 bases stayed unmatched. In germline, CDR1 is MNHEY, CDR2 SVGAGI. CDR3 DNA: TGTGCCAGCAGTAGACAGGGGGCCGGCGGGGAGCTGTTTTTT. Protein product: CASSRQGAGGELFF.

The V gene is TRBV30, the J gene TRBJ2-7; either TRBD1 or TRBD2 may fit D (9 bases each). The CDR3 has 15 amino acids. V shed 4 bases and J shed 2 bases, with 18 bases lying between them. From germline, CDR1 is GTSNPN and CDR2 SVGIG (reference sequence). CDR3 residues: CAWKRGGDRAYEQYF. The CDR3 bases are TGTGCCTGGAAACGCGGGGGGGACAGGGCCTACGAGCAGTACTTC. Full variable domain (remainder filled in from reference TRBV30 and TRBJ2-7): SQTIHQWPATLVQPVGSPLSLECTVEGTSNPNLYWYRQAAGRGLQLLFYSVGIGQISSEVPQNLSASRPQDRQFILSSKKLLLSDSGFYLCAWKRGGDRAYEQYFGPGTRLTVT.

CDR3 DNA: TGTGCCACCAGCATGAATCACGGGGAGACCCAGTACTTC. This sequence encodes CATSMNHGETQYF. The gene calls are TRBV15 and TRBJ2-5; the D is unclear. This CDR3 region has 13 residues. Trimming took off 4 bases at V and 5 bases at J, with 11 bases between the two ends. From germline, CDR1 is LNHNV and CDR2 YYDKDF (reference sequence). Complete variable domain (other parts from reference TRBV15 and TRBJ2-5): DAMVIQNPRYQVTQFGKPVTLSCSQTLNHNVMYWYQQKSSQAPKLLFHYYDKDFNNEADTPDNFQSRRPNTSFCFLDIRSPGLGDTAMYLCATSMNHGETQYFGPGTRLLVL.

The chain uses TRBV10-1 and TRBJ1-1, with 9 positions matching TRBD1. Germline-derived CDR1 and CDR2 are WNHNN and SYGVQD (reference sequence). V shed 11 bases, J shed 3 bases, and the junction held 7 bases outside the gene matches. There are 13 residues in the CDR3. The CDR3 loop reads CAGPTGGDTEAFF. CDR3 nucleotide sequence: TGCGCCGGACCGACAGGGGGGGACACTGAAGCTTTCTTT.

The chain links TRBV9 to TRBJ1-4; D not certain. Germline V gene data show CDR1 as SGDLS and CDR2 as YYNGEE. Trimming took 3 bases from V and 3 from J, leaving 12 bases between them. The CDR3 has 15 amino acids. This CDR3 is CASSARLGSNEKLFF. As DNA, the CDR3 is TGTGCCAGCAGCGCAAGACTTGGTTCTAATGAAAAACTGTTTTTT.

The chain recombines TRBV19 with TRBJ1-1; D gene ambiguous. Germline CDR1 is LNHDA and CDR2 is SQIVND (reference sequence). V lost 6 bases and J 6 bases, leaving 14 bases between the germline ends. The CDR3 is 13 amino acids. The CDR3 protein is CASRGRIGPEAFF. CDR3 nucleotides: TGTGCCAGTAGGGGCAGGATCGGGCCTGAAGCTTTCTTT.

This clone appeared once. The chain couples TRBV9 to TRBJ1-1; D not certain. Trimming shortened V by 3 bases and J by 0 bases, and 6 bases separated the two germline ends. Per the germline V gene, CDR1 is SGDLS and CDR2 is YYNGEE. The CDR3 runs 13 residues. The CDR3 spells CASSGGLNTEAFF. The CDR3 region has the DNA TGTGCCAGCAGCGGTGGATTGAACACTGAAGCTTTCTTT.

The chain links TRBV9 to TRBJ2-3; maybe TRBD2 (6 bases). The CDR3 has 16 residues. Trimming shortened V by 0 bases and J by 0 bases, and 11 bases separated the two germline ends. Germline CDR1 is SGDLS and CDR2 is YYNGEE. The CDR3 DNA reads TGTGCCAGCAGCGTAGGTGGCGGGGACAGCACAGATACGCAGTATTTT. Protein product: CASSVGGGDSTDTQYF. The variable domain in full, with the rest retrieved from reference TRBV9 and TRBJ2-3, is DSGVTQTPKHLITATGQRVTLRCSPRSGDLSVYWYQQSLDQGLQFLIQYYNGEERAKGNILERFSAQQFPDLHSELNLSSLELGDSALYFCASSVGGGDSTDTQYFGPGTRLTVL.

The gene calls are TRBV13 and TRBJ2-7, with 8 bases lining up with TRBD2. With 6 bases clipped from V and 6 bases from J, the junction kept 10 bases outside the gene matches. Germline-derived CDR1 and CDR2 are PRHDT and FYEKMQ (reference sequence). The CDR3 loop spans 14 amino acids. The CDR3 DNA reads as TGTGCCAGCAGGGCGGGACTAGGGTTTAGCGAGCAGTACTTC. It is translated as CASRAGLGFSEQYF.

The V call is TRBV2, the J call TRBJ1-1; unclear D gene. CDR3 length: 12 residues. Trimming shortened V by 6 bases and J by 1 base, and 6 bases separated the two germline ends. Looked up from germline, CDR1 is SNHLY and CDR2 is FYNNEI. CDR3: CASSRQNTEAFF. Here the CDR3 DNA reads TGTGCCAGCAGCCGACAGAACACTGAAGCTTTCTTT.

This sequence joins TRBV19 and TRBJ1-6; D is perhaps TRBD1 (6 bases). The CDR3 runs to 14 residues. The germline V and J ends were trimmed by 6 bases and 9 bases, with 15 bases remaining between them. Germline CDR1 is LNHDA and CDR2 is SQIVND (reference sequence). The CDR3 DNA reads as TGTGCCAGTAGCCTACAGGGAGGTGGTTCACCCCTCCACTTT. It is translated as CASSLQGGGSPLHF.

The J gene is TRBJ1-1, the V gene TRBV10-3, with D hard to call. Germline CDR1 is ENHRY and CDR2 is SYGVKD. This CDR3 is 14 amino acids long. Trimming took off 2 bases at V and 4 bases at J, with 11 bases between the two ends. CDR3 bases: TGTGCCATCAGTGAGGATCAAAGCGCCACTGAAGCTTTCTTT. Translating gives CAISEDQSATEAFF.

The genes are TRBV4-1 and TRBJ2-5; maybe TRBD2 (5 bases). Germline values: CDR1 MGHRA, CDR2 YSYEKL. V was trimmed by 2 bases and J by 4 bases, leaving 11 bases between them. The CDR3 spans 14 residues. CDR3 bases: TGCGCCAGCAGCCAATGGCGCGGGCCAGAGACCCAGTACTTC. Translated, it gives CASSQWRGPETQYF.

Only a few counts were recorded for this clone. This chain uses TRBV6-4 with TRBJ2-1; D perhaps matches TRBD2 (6 bases). V gave up 2 bases and J gave up 7 bases, with 9 bases separating them. Per germline, CDR1 MRHNA and CDR2 SNTAGT. CDR3 length: 13 amino acids. The chain's CDR3 is CASSDRGGNEQFF. The CDR3 coding sequence is TGTGCCAGCAGTGACAGGGGAGGAAATGAGCAGTTCTTC.

J is TRBJ2-1 and V is TRBV3-1 (or the pseudogene TRBV3-2), with 10 bases matching TRBD2. CDR1 LGHDT and CDR2 YNNKEL come from the germline V gene (reference sequence). The junction had 8 bases not matched to a gene; V was cut back by 1 base and J by 8 bases. The CDR3 loop spans 16 amino acids. As DNA, the CDR3 is TGTGCCAGCAGCCAAGCGGTAGCGGGGGGAGCAGATGAGCAGTTCTTC. Its protein product is CASSQAVAGGADEQFF.

The chain recombines TRBV7-6 with TRBJ2-7; D is possibly TRBD1 (6 bases). Germline-derived CDR1 and CDR2 are SGHVS and FNYEAQ. The CDR3 is 18 amino acids. Trimming left V 5 bases short and J 3 bases short, with 26 bases between. CDR3 coding DNA: TGTGCCAGCAGCCTTGAGTCGCAACCCGGGACATTACACTACGAGCAGTACTTC. It encodes CASSLESQPGTLHYEQYF.

This chain links TRBV9 with TRBJ2-1; D gene ambiguous. CDR1 is SGDLS and CDR2 is YYNGEE in the germline V gene. The CDR3 has 16 residues. V was trimmed by 3 bases and J by 2 bases, leaving 15 bases between them. The CDR3 region has the DNA TGTGCCAGCAGCGCGAGTCCACACGTCGCCTACAATGAGCAGTTCTTC. It translates to CASSASPHVAYNEQFF.

The chain links TRBV6-5 to TRBJ1-3; D may be TRBD1 (5 bases). V shed 10 bases and J shed 3 bases, with 13 bases lying between them. Germline lookup yields CDR1 MNHEY and CDR2 SVGAGI. The CDR3 loop spans 13 amino acids. The CDR3 nucleotides are TGTGCCACCCTAGACAGATTTGGAAACACCATATATTTT. Protein product: CATLDRFGNTIYF.